There are a few counts of the clone carrying this T cell receptor beta chain. Its antigen is unknown. From the 5' RACE reads, TCRdb called clonotypes with MiXCR, one entry per CDR3 protein. The sample includes tens of thousands of distinct CDR3 sequences, roughly 4.1% of them seen just once. The sample comes from a study of early T cells in non-severe SARS-CoV-2 infection. Points from the study as a whole: Anti-spike CD8 specificities were favored by VDJdb matching, whose results missed private and CD4 specificities.

J lost 4 bases, V lost 2 bases, and 9 bases had no gene match. This CDR3 comprises 17 residues. Germline CDR1 SEHNR, CDR2 FQNEAQ (reference sequence). The sequencing sample was made of whole blood. The origin of this receptor is an adult who was a healthcare worker with PCR-confirmed SARS-CoV-2 infection or an uninfected control (not recorded which). J is TRBJ2-3 and V is TRBV7-9; 10 positions agree with TRBD2. CDR3 protein: CASSLSPSGGIPDTQYF. CDR3 DNA sequence: TGTGCCAGCAGCTTAAGCCCTAGCGGGGGAATTCCAGATACGCAGTATTTT.